This T cell receptor (beta chain) originates from a study of T cell clonotyping in hematopoietic cell transplantation. General study findings and limits: After transplant, recipient diversity fell while pathologically expanded clonotypes grew through day 180. CD4 and CD8 repertoire contributions could not be separated without sorting.

Samples: about 28 days before transplant, then days 30, 100 and 180 after. Worth noting for this clone: Its target is unknown.

TCRdb's table, derived via immunoSEQ multiplex PCR, lists solely in-frame clones and lacks some. In the table there are more than 5,500 clones, 86% of which are singletons. The germline CDR1 and CDR2 sequences are SGHDT and YYEEEE. The V end was cut by 4 bases, the J end by 3 bases, with 11 bases between. CDR3 length equals 13 residues. The sample in question was peripheral blood mononuclear cells, obtained 180 days after allogeneic stem cell transplant. This chain connects TRBV5-6 to TRBJ2-7; no clear D. The receptor was derived from a female patient aged 50-59 years who had an allogeneic stem cell transplant from an unrelated donor, so the T cells may come from the graft donor. Some clones in this sample may be carry-over from other donors' samples. The CDR3 loop reads CASSTPTDYEQYF. CDR3 coding DNA: TGTGCCAGCAGCACCCCTACAGACTACGAGCAGTACTTC.